What follows are 7 T cell receptor beta chains derived from one specimen sequenced in a study of blood T cell repertoires in COVID-19. Assay: immunoSEQ multiplex PCR; the TCRdb copy retains only in-frame clones and omits some. The profile shows over 350,000 clones, more than 75% of them singletons. Sequenced sample: PBMCs or T cells enriched from blood (not recorded which). Source of these receptors: a woman in her 50s who had recovered from COVID-19.

This clone was counted a single time. The chain combines TRBV19 with TRBJ2-3; D gene ambiguous. This CDR3 has 15 residues. Trimming took 0 bases from V and 0 from J, leaving 7 bases between them. Germline CDR1 LNHDA, CDR2 SQIVND (reference sequence). This CDR3 is CASSIDYSSTDTQYF. The CDR3, as DNA: TGTGCCAGTAGTATAGACTACTCTAGCACAGATACGCAGTATTTT. Full variable domain (remainder filled in from reference TRBV19 and TRBJ2-3): DGGITQSPKYLFRKEGQNVTLSCEQNLNHDAMYWYRQDPGQGLRLIYYSQIVNDFQKGDIAEGYSVSREKKESFPLTVTSAQKNPTAFYLCASSIDYSSTDTQYFGPGTRLTVL.

The V gene is TRBV6-5, the J gene TRBJ1-1; D ambiguous. The germline V gene has CDR1 MNHEY and CDR2 SVGAGI. The CDR3 extends over 13 amino acids. V shed 5 bases and J shed 2 bases, with 9 bases lying between them. The CDR3 region has the DNA TGTGCCAGCAGTCTCCGGGAAAACACTGAAGCTTTCTTT. Translating it yields CASSLRENTEAFF.

This clone was picked up one time. CDR3 in DNA: TGTGCCAGCAGCGTAGGTCTCGGGACAGGGGCCTATGGCTACACCTTC. Its protein is CASSVGLGTGAYGYTF. The chain has TRBV9 and TRBJ1-2; TRBD1 matches 10 bases. V lost 0 bases, J lost 4 bases, and 6 bases stayed unmatched. Germline V CDR1 and CDR2: SGDLS, YYNGEE. This CDR3 contains 16 residues. The full variable domain, in which reference TRBV9 and TRBJ1-2 provide the parts outside the CDR3, is DSGVTQTPKHLITATGQRVTLRCSPRSGDLSVYWYQQSLDQGLQFLIQYYNGEERAKGNILERFSAQQFPDLHSELNLSSLELGDSALYFCASSVGLGTGAYGYTFGSGTRLTVV.

The V gene is TRBV24-1, the J gene TRBJ2-3; D gene unclear. Trimming cost V 5 bases and J 0 bases, with 14 bases left between them. The CDR3 spans 16 residues. Per germline, CDR1 KGHDR and CDR2 SFDVKD. In nucleotides, the CDR3 is TGTGCCACCAGTGCCCCCAACTATCCTAGCACAGATACGCAGTATTTT. Translated, it gives CATSAPNYPSTDTQYF.

V usage is TRBV4-3 and J usage is TRBJ1-4, with D possibly matching TRBD1 (5 bases). The V gene's germline CDR1 is LGHNA and CDR2 YSLEER. V was trimmed by 0 bases and J by 6 bases, leaving 17 bases between them. This CDR3 region has 17 residues. This CDR3 reads CASSQDWGRLWDEKLFF. The DNA of the CDR3 is TGCGCCAGCAGCCAAGATTGGGGCCGTCTATGGGATGAAAAACTGTTTTTT.

This chain connects TRBV7-9 to TRBJ1-2, with 11 bases aligning to TRBD1. The CDR3 extends over 14 amino acids. Germline V lookup: CDR1 SEHNR, CDR2 FQNEAQ (reference sequence). With V trimmed by 5 bases and J by 8 bases, 7 bases remained unmatched. The CDR3 is CASSVGQGAAGYTF. As DNA, the CDR3 is TGTGCCAGCAGCGTAGGACAGGGGGCGGCGGGCTACACCTTC.

The chain couples TRBV3-1 (or the pseudogene TRBV3-2) to TRBJ1-3, with D unresolved. The ends were cut back, 0 bases at V and 2 bases at J, with 8 bases in the middle. Germline V lookup: CDR1 LGHDT, CDR2 YNNKEL (reference sequence). The CDR3 covers 15 residues. The CDR3 here is CASSQEMTPGNTIYF. CDR3 DNA sequence: TGTGCCAGCAGCCAAGAGATGACTCCTGGAAACACCATATATTTT.